Following are 6 T cell receptor beta chains from one sample sequenced in a study of patients and donors after allogeneic stem cell transplantation. TCRdb reprocessed the RT-PCR reads with MiXCR, giving one entry per CDR3 protein. In the table there are about a million distinct CDR3 sequences, roughly 18% of which are singletons. The source material was blood, either unsorted or a sorted T cell fraction (not recorded which). Receptor source: a human donor who was either an allogeneic HSCT recipient or a stem cell or donor lymphocyte infusion donor (not recorded which). It is not recorded whose cells these are; they may come from a transplant donor.

This clonotype has a count of ten or more. This chain joins TRBV4-1 and TRBJ2-7, with 11 bases identical to TRBD2. CDR3 length: 15 residues. Losses at the gene ends were 2 bases for V and 3 bases for J; bases not matched to a gene: 3. Germline V gene sequence: CDR1 MGHRA, CDR2 YSYEKL. CDR3 sequence: CASSQPTSGSYEQYF. CDR3 nucleotides: TGCGCCAGCAGCCAACCTACTAGCGGGAGCTACGAGCAGTACTTC.

This clonotype was detected only a few times. CDR3 sequence reads: CSARKATSTDTQYF. The CDR3 bases are TGCAGTGCTAGAAAAGCAACTAGCACAGATACGCAGTATTTT. The chain recombines TRBV20-1 with TRBJ2-3; D is unclear. Germline V gene sequence: CDR1 DFQATT, CDR2 SNEGSKA (reference sequence). Trimming cost V 2 bases and J 0 bases, with 9 bases left between them. The CDR3 spans 14 residues.

The V and J genes are TRBV9 and TRBJ2-3; D might be TRBD2 (5 bases). Trimming pared 0 bases from V and 2 bases from J, leaving 10 bases between. Germline CDR1 and CDR2: SGDLS and YYNGEE. The CDR3 is made up of 15 amino acids. CDR3 sequence: CASSVAGGLTDTQYF. The CDR3 nucleotides read TGTGCCAGCAGCGTAGCCGGCGGACTCACAGATACGCAGTATTTT.

This clonotype has only a few counts. The rearrangement joins TRBV9 to TRBJ2-7, with D perhaps assigned TRBD1 or TRBD2 (6 bases each). Looked up from germline, CDR1 is SGDLS and CDR2 is YYNGEE. The V end was cut by 6 bases, the J end by 12 bases, with 19 bases between. The CDR3 sequence is 12 residues long. The CDR3, as DNA: TGTGCCAGCAAGGGGGATGAGGAGGGGTTGTACTTC. Encoded protein: CASKGDEEGLYF.

Many counts were recorded for this clonotype. The V call is TRBV29-1, the J call TRBJ2-2; D unclear. Trimming took 7 bases from V and 0 from J, leaving 9 bases between them. The germline V gene has CDR1 SQVTM and CDR2 ANQGSEA. The CDR3 is 13 amino acids. The DNA for the CDR3 is TGCAGCGCCGATCTCGCGAACACCGGGGAGCTGTTTTTT. Translated: CSADLANTGELFF.

This clonotype came up many times. The V and J genes are TRBV5-6 and TRBJ2-5; TRBD1 is a possible D gene (5 bases). Germline CDR1 and CDR2: SGHDT and YYEEEE. The CDR3 covers 13 residues. V shed 0 bases and J shed 3 bases, with 6 bases lying between them. The CDR3 spells CASSLVGEETQYF. In nucleotides, the CDR3 is TGTGCCAGCAGCTTGGTAGGGGAAGAGACCCAGTACTTC.